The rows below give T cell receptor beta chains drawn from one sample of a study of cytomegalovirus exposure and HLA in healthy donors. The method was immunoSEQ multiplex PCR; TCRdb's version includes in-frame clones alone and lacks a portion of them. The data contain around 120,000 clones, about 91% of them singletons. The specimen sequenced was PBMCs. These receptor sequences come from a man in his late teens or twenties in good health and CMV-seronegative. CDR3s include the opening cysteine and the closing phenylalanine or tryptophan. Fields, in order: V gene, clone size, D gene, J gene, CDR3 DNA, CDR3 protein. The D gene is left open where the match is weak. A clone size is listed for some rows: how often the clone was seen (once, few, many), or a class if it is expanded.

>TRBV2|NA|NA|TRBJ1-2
TGTGCCAGCAGTGACGTGCAGATCTATGGCTACACCTTC
CASSDVQIYGYTF
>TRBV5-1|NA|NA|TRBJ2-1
TGCGCCAGCAGGCTCCTGGGAGGGGGTTTATACAATGAGCAGTTCTTC
CASRLLGGGLYNEQFF
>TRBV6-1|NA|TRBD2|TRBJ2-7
TGTGCCAGCACCCTAGGACTAGCGGGTACCTACGAGCAGTACTTC
CASTLGLAGTYEQYF
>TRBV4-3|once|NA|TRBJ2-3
TGCGCCAGCAGCCAAGGCCCCGGGATCGGAGATACGCAGTATTTT
CASSQGPGIGDTQYF
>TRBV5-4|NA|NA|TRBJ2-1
TGTGCCAGCAGCCGCACAGGGAATCTCTACAATGAGCAGTTCTTC
CASSRTGNLYNEQFF
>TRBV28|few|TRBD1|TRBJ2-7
TGTGCCAGCAGTTGCCCGTCGGGGACAGACAAAAAAAGGACGTCCTACGAGCAGTACTTC
CASSCPSGTDKKRTSYEQYF
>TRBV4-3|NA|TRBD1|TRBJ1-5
TGCGCCAGCAGCCAAGGGACAGGGGGTGAAAATCAGCGGTCTTTCGACAATCAGCCCCAGCATTTT
CASSQGTGGENQRSFDNQPQHF
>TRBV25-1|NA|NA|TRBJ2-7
TGTGCCAGCAGAGTTGGTGGTCTCCAAGGAGGCGAGCAGTACTTC
CASRVGGLQGGEQYF
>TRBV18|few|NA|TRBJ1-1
TGTGCCAGCTCACCGGTGCAGGCGAACACTGAAGCTTTCTTT
CASSPVQANTEAFF
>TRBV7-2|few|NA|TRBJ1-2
TGTGCCAGCAGCTTAGGCGGGGGTGTTGGCTACACCTTC
CASSLGGGVGYTF
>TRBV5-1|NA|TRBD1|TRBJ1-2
TGCGCCAGCAGCATAAACGGGCAGGGGGATGGCTACACCTTC
CASSINGQGDGYTF
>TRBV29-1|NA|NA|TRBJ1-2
TGCAGCACAGATATGTGGGGGGGACCCGGCTACACCTTC
CSTDMWGGPGYTF
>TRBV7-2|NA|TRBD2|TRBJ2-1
TGTGCCAGCAGCTTAGGTACTCCCGGTAGCGGGGTTTTTGATGAGCAGTTCTTC
CASSLGTPGSGVFDEQFF
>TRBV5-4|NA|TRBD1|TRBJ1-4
TGTGCCAGCAGCCCCGACAGGGGGCAACGAAATGAAAAACTGTTTTTT
CASSPDRGQRNEKLFF
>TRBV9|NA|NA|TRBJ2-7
TGTGCCAGCAGCGCCAAGATCTGGGGCAACTACGAGCAGTACTTC
CASSAKIWGNYEQYF
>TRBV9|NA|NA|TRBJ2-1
TGTGCCAGCAGCGTAGGCGATATAGCGCACTACAATGAGCAGTTCTTC
CASSVGDIAHYNEQFF
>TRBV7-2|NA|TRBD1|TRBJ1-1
TGTGCCAGCAGTCGGGACAGGGTTGATCTGACTGAAGCTTTCTTT
CASSRDRVDLTEAFF
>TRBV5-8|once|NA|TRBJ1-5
TGTGCCAGCAGCTTGGACAGAGAGCAGCCCCAGCATTTT
CASSLDREQPQHF
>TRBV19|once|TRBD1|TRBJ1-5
TGTGCCAGTAGTATATCGGCAGGGGGCGGAAGCAATCAGCCCCAGCATTTT
CASSISAGGGSNQPQHF
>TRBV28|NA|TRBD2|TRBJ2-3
TGTGCCAGCAATCTGGGGGGGACCGGGACGGGTACGCAGTATTTT
CASNLGGTGTGTQYF
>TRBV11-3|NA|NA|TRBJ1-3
TGTGCCTACTCATCGCGGGCCTCTGGAAACACCATATATTTT
CAYSSRASGNTIYF
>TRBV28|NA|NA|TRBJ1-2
TGTGCCAGCAGTTTGGGGCAGATTGACTATGGCTACACCTTC
CASSLGQIDYGYTF
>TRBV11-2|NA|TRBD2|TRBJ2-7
TGTGCCAGCAGCTTAGGACTAGCGGGCGCCTACGAGCAGTACTTC
CASSLGLAGAYEQYF
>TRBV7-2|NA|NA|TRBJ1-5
TGTGCCAGCAGCTTAGACATGGCCCAGCCCCAGCATTTT
CASSLDMAQPQHF
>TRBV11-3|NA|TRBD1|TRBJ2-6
TGTGCCAGCAGCTTATGGGGACAGGCTTACTCTGGGGCCAACGTCCTGACTTTC
CASSLWGQAYSGANVLTF
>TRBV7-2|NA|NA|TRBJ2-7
TGTGCCAGCAGCAGGGACTTCCCTGGGGAGCAGTACTTC
CASSRDFPGEQYF
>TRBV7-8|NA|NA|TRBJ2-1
TGTGCCAGCAGCTCGAGGGGGGCGGGGGCCTACAATGAGCAGTTCTTC
CASSSRGAGAYNEQFF
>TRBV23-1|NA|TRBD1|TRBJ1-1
TGCGCCAGCAGCCCGTCAGGGGGCGATGACACTGAAGCTTTCTTT
CASSPSGGDDTEAFF
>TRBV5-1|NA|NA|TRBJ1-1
TGCGCCAGCAGCTCGCGTCCGGAACAGGGTGGCACTGAAGCTTTCTTT
CASSSRPEQGGTEAFF
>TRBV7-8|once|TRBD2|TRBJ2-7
TGTGCCAGCAGCTTAGGGCAGGGTCGGGAGGGAGTGACCTACGAGCAGTACTTC
CASSLGQGREGVTYEQYF
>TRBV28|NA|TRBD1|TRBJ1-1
TGTGCCAGCAGCAGCTCCGGGACAGGGAGAACTGAAGCTTTCTTT
CASSSSGTGRTEAFF
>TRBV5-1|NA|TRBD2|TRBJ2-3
TGCGCCAGCAGCTCCTCAGCGGGGGGGCTCACAGATACGCAGTATTTT
CASSSSAGGLTDTQYF
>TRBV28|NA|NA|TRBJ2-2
TGTGCCAGCAGTTTTTTTGGGGGCCCCGGGGAGCTGTTTTTT
CASSFFGGPGELFF
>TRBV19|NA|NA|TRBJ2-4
TGTGCCAGTAGTATAGACGCCCGGGGAGCCAAAAACATTCAGTACTTC
CASSIDARGAKNIQYF
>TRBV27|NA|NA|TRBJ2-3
TGTGCCAGCAGTTCAGGACTAAGCACAGATACGCAGTATTTT
CASSSGLSTDTQYF
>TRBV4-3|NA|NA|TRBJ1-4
TGCGCCAGCAGCCAAGAAACGTTGGGGCAGGTAGGACCCGAAAAACTGTTTTTT
CASSQETLGQVGPEKLFF
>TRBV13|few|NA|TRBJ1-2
TGTGCCAGCAGCTTACCCCCGACAGTTTTCGGAGGCTACACCTTC
CASSLPPTVFGGYTF
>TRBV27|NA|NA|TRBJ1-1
TGTGCCAGCATTGGCTTAAACACTGAAGCTTTCTTT
CASIGLNTEAFF
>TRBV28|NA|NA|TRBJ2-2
TGTGCCAGCGGCCAATACACAACCGGGGAGCTGTTTTTT
CASGQYTTGELFF
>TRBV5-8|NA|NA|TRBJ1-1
TGTGCCAGCAGCTTGTCTACAGTTGAAGCTTTCTTT
CASSLSTVEAFF
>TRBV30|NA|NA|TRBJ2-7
TGTGCCTGGAGGATAGCTGGCAGCTCCTACGAGCAGTACTTC
CAWRIAGSSYEQYF
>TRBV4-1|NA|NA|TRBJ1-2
TGCGCCAGCAGCCAAGTTCCGATTCCGGGCTATGGCTACACCTTC
CASSQVPIPGYGYTF
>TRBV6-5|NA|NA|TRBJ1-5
TGTGCCAGCAGTTTAACGGAGTACAATAGCAATCAGCCCCAGCATTTT
CASSLTEYNSNQPQHF
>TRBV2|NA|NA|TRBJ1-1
TGTGCCAGCAGTGGTTCGGGTAACACTGAAGCTTTCTTT
CASSGSGNTEAFF
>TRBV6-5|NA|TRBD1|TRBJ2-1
TGTGCCAGCAGCGACAGGGTAGAGGGCTACAATGAGCAGTTCTTC
CASSDRVEGYNEQFF
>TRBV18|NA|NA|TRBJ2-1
TGTGCCAGCTCACCGGCGGCCACAGCGGGCGGCCACAATGAGCAGTTCTTC
CASSPAATAGGHNEQFF
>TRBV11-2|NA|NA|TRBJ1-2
TGTGCCAGCAGCTTAGATCGCCGGGACTATGGCTACACCTTC
CASSLDRRDYGYTF
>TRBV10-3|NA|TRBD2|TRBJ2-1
TGTGCCATCAGTGCTGGGACTAGCAGAAACAGTGGGTTGTTCAATGAGCAGTTCTTC
CAISAGTSRNSGLFNEQFF
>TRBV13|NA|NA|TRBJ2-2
TGTGCCAGCAGCGACAACAGCGGGCCCGGGGAGCTGTTTTTT
CASSDNSGPGELFF
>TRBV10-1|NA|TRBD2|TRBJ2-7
TGCGCCAGCAGTGAGTCAGGGGTAGCGGGGATGTACGAGCAGTACTTC
CASSESGVAGMYEQYF
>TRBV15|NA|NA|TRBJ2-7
TGTGCCACCAGCAGGGGCCCCGTATCCTACGAGCAGTACTTC
CATSRGPVSYEQYF
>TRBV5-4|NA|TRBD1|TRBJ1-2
TGTGCCAGCAGCTTGCTTGACAGGGAATTTTATGGCTACACCTTC
CASSLLDREFYGYTF
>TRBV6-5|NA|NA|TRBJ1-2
TGTGCCAGCAGCCCGCCCCAGGGGCGGCGCTACACCTTC
CASSPPQGRRYTF
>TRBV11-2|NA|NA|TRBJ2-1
TGTGCCAGCAGCTTAGCCAGGGCAGGGTACAATGAGCAGTTCTTC
CASSLARAGYNEQFF
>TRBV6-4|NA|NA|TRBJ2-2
TGTGCCAGCAGTGATCGGGGCACCGGGGAGCTGTTTTTT
CASSDRGTGELFF
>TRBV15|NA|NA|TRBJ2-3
TGTGCCACCAGCAGAGGAAGCGGTAGCACAGATACGCAGTATTTT
CATSRGSGSTDTQYF
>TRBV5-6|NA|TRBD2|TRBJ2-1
TGTGCCAGCAGCCAAGGGACTAGCGGGAGAGGTTACAATGAGCAGTTCTTC
CASSQGTSGRGYNEQFF
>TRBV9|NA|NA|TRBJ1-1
TGTGCCAGCAGCGTAGAGGGTTCTCCTTGGAGCGGCACTGAAGCTTTCTTT
CASSVEGSPWSGTEAFF
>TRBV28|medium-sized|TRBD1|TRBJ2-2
TGTGCCAGCACCTCGGGACAGGGTCACACCGGGGAGCTGTTTTTT
CASTSGQGHTGELFF
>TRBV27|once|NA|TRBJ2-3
TGTGCCAGCAGTTTGGCGGATATGACAGATACGCAGTATTTT
CASSLADMTDTQYF